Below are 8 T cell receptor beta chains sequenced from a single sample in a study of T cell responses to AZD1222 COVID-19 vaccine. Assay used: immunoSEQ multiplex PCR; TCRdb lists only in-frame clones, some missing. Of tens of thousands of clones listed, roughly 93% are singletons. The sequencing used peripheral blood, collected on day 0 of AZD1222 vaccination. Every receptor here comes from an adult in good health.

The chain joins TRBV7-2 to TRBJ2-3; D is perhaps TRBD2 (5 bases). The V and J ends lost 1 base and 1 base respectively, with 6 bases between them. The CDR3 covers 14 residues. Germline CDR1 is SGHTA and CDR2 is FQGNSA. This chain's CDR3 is CASSLGSGTDTQYF. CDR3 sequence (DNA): TGTGCCAGCAGCTTAGGTAGCGGCACAGATACGCAGTATTTT.

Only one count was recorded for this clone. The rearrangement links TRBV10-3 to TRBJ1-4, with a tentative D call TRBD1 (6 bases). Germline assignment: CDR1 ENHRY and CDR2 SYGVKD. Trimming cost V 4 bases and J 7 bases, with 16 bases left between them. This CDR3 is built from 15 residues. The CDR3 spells CAISGTAEGGEKLFF. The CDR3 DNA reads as TGTGCCATCAGTGGGACGGCGGAAGGGGGTGAAAAACTGTTTTTT.

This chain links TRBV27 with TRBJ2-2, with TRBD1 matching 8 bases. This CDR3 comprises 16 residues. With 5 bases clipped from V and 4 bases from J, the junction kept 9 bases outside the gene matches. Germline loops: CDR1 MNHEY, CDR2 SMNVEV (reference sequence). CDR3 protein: CASSPLGQGITGELFF. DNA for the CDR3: TGTGCCAGCAGTCCCCTAGGACAGGGTATCACCGGGGAGCTGTTTTTT.

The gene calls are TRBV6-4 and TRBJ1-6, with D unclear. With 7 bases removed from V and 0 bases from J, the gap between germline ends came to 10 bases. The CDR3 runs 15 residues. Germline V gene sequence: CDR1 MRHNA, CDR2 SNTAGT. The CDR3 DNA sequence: TGTGCCAGCATGGAAATGAGCTCCTATAATTCACCCCTCCACTTT. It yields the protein CASMEMSSYNSPLHF.

This chain's CDR3 is CASSSAGGGEKLFF. The CDR3 DNA sequence: TGTGCCAGCAGTTCGGCCGGGGGCGGGGAAAAACTGTTTTTT. The chain has TRBV28 and TRBJ1-4; D perhaps matches TRBD1 (6 bases). CDR1 and CDR2 from the germline V gene are MDHEN and SYDVKM. Between the trimmed V and J ends, which lost 4 bases and 8 bases, there was a span of 14 bases. This CDR3 is 14 amino acids long.

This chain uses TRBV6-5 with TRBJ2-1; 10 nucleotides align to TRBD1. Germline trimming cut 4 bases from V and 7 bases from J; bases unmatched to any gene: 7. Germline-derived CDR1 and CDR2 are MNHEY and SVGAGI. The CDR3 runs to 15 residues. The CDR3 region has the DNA TGTGCCAGCAGTTCGGGACAGGGGCCTAAGAATGAGCAGTTCTTC. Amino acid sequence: CASSSGQGPKNEQFF.

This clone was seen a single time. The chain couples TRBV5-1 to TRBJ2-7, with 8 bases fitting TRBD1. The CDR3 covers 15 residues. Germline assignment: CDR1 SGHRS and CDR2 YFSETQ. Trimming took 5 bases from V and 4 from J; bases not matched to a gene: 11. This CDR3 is CASRQGGQIGYEQYF. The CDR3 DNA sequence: TGCGCCAGCAGACAGGGGGGTCAAATAGGGTACGAGCAGTACTTC.

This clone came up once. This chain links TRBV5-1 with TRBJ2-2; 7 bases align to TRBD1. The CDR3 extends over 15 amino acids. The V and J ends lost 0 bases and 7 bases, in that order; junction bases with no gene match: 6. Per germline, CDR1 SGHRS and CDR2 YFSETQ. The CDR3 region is CASSLAQGSSGELFF. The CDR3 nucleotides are TGCGCCAGCAGCTTGGCACAGGGGAGCAGCGGGGAGCTGTTTTTT.